This entry is about one T cell receptor beta chain. These data are taken from a study of blood T cell repertoires in COVID-19. Some clones are missing from TCRdb's copy, which holds only in-frame ones; the method was immunoSEQ multiplex PCR. The sample carries about 270,000 clones, about 87% recorded once. Trimming took off 7 bases at V and 3 bases at J, with 15 bases between the two ends. The CDR3 length is 14 residues. Germline CDR1 reads SEHNR; CDR2 reads FQNEAQ (reference sequence). Cohort placement rested on clinical history that participants reported themselves. This TCR was recovered from a woman in her forties or fifties who had recovered from COVID-19. Sequencing was performed on PBMCs or T cells enriched from blood (not recorded which). The genes are TRBV7-9 and TRBJ1-1, with D hard to call. The CDR3 DNA follows: TGTGCCAGCACAGCGGCAGGTGGGGACACTGAAGCTTTCTTT. Translating gives CASTAAGGDTEAFF.